The rows below give T cell receptor beta chains drawn from one sample of a study of OX40 agonist ivuxolimab in advanced cancers. Profiling relied on immunoSEQ multiplex PCR, and the TCRdb table lists in-frame clones only, not all of them. The sample shows approximately 70,000 clones, 83% of them seen only once. The source material was CD4+ or CD8+ T cells sorted from blood, sampled in a trial of the OX40 agonist ivuxolimab. These receptors all come from an adult with an advanced solid tumor such as melanoma, head and neck, liver or kidney cancer. The CDR3 runs from the conserved cysteine through the conserved F or W. Fields, in order: clone size, V gene, J gene, D gene, CDR3 DNA, CDR3 protein. D genes are given only for firm matches. A clone size is listed for some rows: how often the clone was seen (once, few, many), or a class if it is expanded.

abundance: few; v_gene: TRBV7-9; j_gene: TRBJ2-7; d_gene: TRBD2; CDR3nt: TGTGCCAGCAGCCCGAAGGGACTAGCGGGGCGGGTCCACGAGCAGTACTTC; CDR3aa: CASSPKGLAGRVHEQYF
abundance: few; v_gene: TRBV7-6; j_gene: TRBJ2-7; d_gene: NA; CDR3nt: TGTGCCAGCAGCTTAGGTGGAGGAGACAACCACGAGCAGTACTTC; CDR3aa: CASSLGGGDNHEQYF
abundance: NA; v_gene: TRBV7-8; j_gene: TRBJ1-1; d_gene: TRBD1; CDR3nt: TGTGCCAGCAGCAGGAACAGGGGGGAAGCTTTCTTT; CDR3aa: CASSRNRGEAFF
abundance: NA; v_gene: TRBV30; j_gene: TRBJ1-6; d_gene: TRBD1; CDR3nt: TGTGCCTGGAGCGTAACCGGGACAGGGTTCGGCTTCCTCCACTTT; CDR3aa: CAWSVTGTGFGFLHF
abundance: once; v_gene: TRBV11-2; j_gene: TRBJ2-3; d_gene: NA; CDR3nt: TGTGCCAGCAGCTTCCCCGGGCGGGATACGCAGTATTTT; CDR3aa: CASSFPGRDTQYF
abundance: NA; v_gene: TRBV28; j_gene: TRBJ2-7; d_gene: NA; CDR3nt: TGTGCCAGCAGTCCGTCCGGACAGCCCTACGAGCAGTACTTC; CDR3aa: CASSPSGQPYEQYF
abundance: NA; v_gene: TRBV11-3; j_gene: TRBJ1-3; d_gene: TRBD1; CDR3nt: TGTGCCAGCAGCAAAGGACAGGGGGCGTCCTCTGGAAACACCATATATTTT; CDR3aa: CASSKGQGASSGNTIYF
abundance: NA; v_gene: TRBV5-4; j_gene: TRBJ1-3; d_gene: TRBD1; CDR3nt: TGTGCCAGCGGACAGGGGGCTAGTAACACCATATATTTT; CDR3aa: CASGQGASNTIYF
abundance: NA; v_gene: TRBV5-1; j_gene: TRBJ2-7; d_gene: NA; CDR3nt: TGCGCCAGCAGCTTGGGGCAGGGTGGGGACGAGCAGTACTTC; CDR3aa: CASSLGQGGDEQYF
abundance: NA; v_gene: TRBV6-5; j_gene: TRBJ1-2; d_gene: NA; CDR3nt: TGTGCCAGCAGTTACTCGATCGGTACTAACTATGGCTACACCTTC; CDR3aa: CASSYSIGTNYGYTF
abundance: NA; v_gene: TRBV2; j_gene: TRBJ1-2; d_gene: TRBD1; CDR3nt: TGTGCCAGCAGTGACCTGACAGGGTGGCATGGCTACACCTTC; CDR3aa: CASSDLTGWHGYTF
abundance: NA; v_gene: TRBV2; j_gene: TRBJ2-7; d_gene: TRBD1; CDR3nt: TGTGCCAGCACCCCGGGAGGGACAGGGGCCTACGAGCAGTACTTC; CDR3aa: CASTPGGTGAYEQYF
abundance: NA; v_gene: TRBV5-1; j_gene: TRBJ2-5; d_gene: TRBD1; CDR3nt: TGCGCCAGCAGCTTGGCCAGACAGGGGGAGACCCAGTACTTC; CDR3aa: CASSLARQGETQYF
abundance: NA; v_gene: TRBV5-8; j_gene: TRBJ1-6; d_gene: NA; CDR3nt: TGTGCCAGTCCGGAGACAGGTCCTCTAAGCTCCTATAATTCACCCCTCCACTTT; CDR3aa: CASPETGPLSSYNSPLHF